These 5 T cell receptor beta chains were sequenced from one sample in a study of identical twins. MiXCR was run by TCRdb on the 5' RACE reads, yielding one entry per CDR3 protein. This sample has some 230,000 distinct CDR3 sequences, with over 5.5% found just once. In addition, the sample was reused for a study of T cells expressing NK-cell markers.

The sample taken for sequencing was CD8+ T cells sorted from blood. These receptor sequences come from a woman between 18 and 29 years old in good health.

The chain joins TRBV5-5 to TRBJ1-2, with a tentative D call TRBD1 (6 bases). CDR1 and CDR2 (germline): SGHKS, YYEKEE (reference sequence). Trimming took 0 bases from V and 3 from J, leaving 12 bases between them. The CDR3 has 15 amino acids. The CDR3: CASSLGAGGDYGYTF. The CDR3 bases are TGTGCCAGCAGCTTGGGTGCGGGGGGCGACTATGGCTACACCTTC.

This clonotype has only a few counts. The chain couples TRBV7-2 to TRBJ2-7; D gene ambiguous. V lost 3 bases to trimming and J lost 3 bases, with 6 bases between them. This CDR3 contains 12 residues. Germline CDR1 reads SGHTA; CDR2 reads FQGNSA. The CDR3 protein is CASSFSNYEQYF. CDR3 sequence (DNA): TGTGCCAGCAGCTTTTCCAACTACGAGCAGTACTTC.

This clonotype was counted ten times or more. V and J are TRBV7-9 and TRBJ1-1; D not certain. V lost 0 bases and J 7 bases, leaving 9 bases between the germline ends. From germline, CDR1 is SEHNR and CDR2 FQNEAQ (reference sequence). The CDR3 spans 13 residues. CDR3 coding DNA: TGTGCCAGCAGCTTAGCATTTGGGGATGAAGCTTTCTTT. It translates to CASSLAFGDEAFF.

V usage is TRBV20-1 and J usage is TRBJ2-7; weak D call: TRBD1 (6 bases). From germline, CDR1 is DFQATT and CDR2 SNEGSKA (reference sequence). CDR3 length: 13 residues. The ends were cut back, 6 bases at V and 1 base at J, with 13 bases in the middle. The CDR3 DNA sequence: TGCAGTGCCGTAGGACAGCAGTCCTACGAGCAGTACTTC. Protein sequence: CSAVGQQSYEQYF.

V gene TRBV28 combines with J gene TRBJ2-7; D call uncertain. This CDR3 is 15 amino acids long. V lost 2 bases, J lost 5 bases, and 16 bases lay in between. From germline, CDR1 is MDHEN and CDR2 SYDVKM. The CDR3 spells CASSLSSGSLDEQYF. As DNA, the CDR3 is TGTGCCAGCAGTTTAAGTTCAGGATCCTTAGACGAGCAGTACTTC.